The TCR beta chain described here comes from a study of T cell clusters in autoimmune cytopenias. Findings and caveats of the study: Primary autoimmune cytopenia patients appeared to lack physiological T cell clusters present in healthy donors.

In the case of this clonotype: The target antigen is unknown.

TRB was amplified from about 270 ng of peripheral blood genomic DNA per sample. This CDR3 region has 13 residues. TRB rearrangements were amplified by touch-down multiplex PCR with mixed TRB-A/B primers. Each CDR3 protein gets one entry in TCRdb, which reprocessed the multiplex PCR reads and gives no DNA. Its listing shows roughly 8,000 distinct CDR3 sequences. The sequencing sample was made of peripheral blood. This TCR derives from a human donor with an autoimmune cytopenia or autoimmune hepatitis (not recorded which). J is TRBJ2-7 and V is TRBV12-3 or TRBV12-4. CDR3 sequence reads: CASSLQENYEQYF.